The clone carrying this T cell receptor (beta chain) was recorded at least ten times. Its cognate antigen is unknown. This sample stems from a study of regulatory T cells in long-lasting Graves disease. General study points: Gene preferences differed: TRBV28, TRBJ1-2, TRBJ2-5 in persistent cases. Among persistent patients, a larger number of public clonotypes were shared (roughly 2,900) than among newly diagnosed patients (about 970).

The CDR3 is made up of 13 amino acids. V was trimmed by 1 base and J by 5 bases, leaving 9 bases between them. Germline V gene data show CDR1 as SGHAT and CDR2 as FQNNGV. Regarding time point: newly diagnosed GD, antithyroid drugs for less than 3 months. With RNA extracted from PBMCs as input, the TCR library was made. Peripheral blood, roughly 10 milliliters of it, was drawn into EDTA tubes. Arm-PCR of CDR3 regions and iRepertoire HTBI primers were the basis on which TCR beta libraries were built. TCRdb processed the multiplex PCR reads anew with MiXCR; each CDR3 protein has one entry. The data show about 420,000 distinct CDR3 sequences, 15% to 20% seen once. These sequences were also reported in another study, on T cells in Graves' hyperthyroidism and ophthalmopathy.

The chain couples TRBV11-2 to TRBJ2-7; the D gene is possibly TRBD1 (5 bases). The starting material was peripheral blood mononuclear cells (PBMCs), obtained at new diagnosis, from a patient treated with antithyroid drugs. This clonotype was sampled from a woman aged 18-29 years with Graves disease. CDR3: CASSLVARDEQYF. In nucleotides, the CDR3 is TGTGCCAGCAGCTTAGTGGCCAGGGACGAGCAGTACTTC.